This TCR beta chain was captured in a study of blood T cell repertoires in COVID-19. CDR1 is SNHLY and CDR2 is FYNNEI in the germline V gene. V lost 0 bases and J 4 bases, leaving 13 bases between the germline ends. The CDR3 is 16 residues long. TCRdb keeps only in-frame clones here, not all; method: immunoSEQ multiplex PCR. Among about 77,000 clones listed, 70% to 75% were seen once. The origin of this receptor is a man aged 55 to 70 with acute or convalescent COVID-19. The chain couples TRBV2 to TRBJ1-5; perhaps TRBD1 as D (5 bases). Sequenced input: peripheral blood. This chain's CDR3 is CASSEARTGVNQPQHF. The CDR3, as DNA: TGTGCCAGCAGTGAAGCCAGGACGGGGGTGAATCAGCCCCAGCATTTT. Drawing the rest from reference TRBV2 and TRBJ1-5, the complete variable domain is EPEVTQTPSHQVTQMGQEVILRCVPISNHLYFYWYRQILGQKVEFLVSFYNNEISEKSEIFDDQFSVERPDGSNFTLKIRSTKLEDSAMYFCASSEARTGVNQPQHFGDGTRLSIL.